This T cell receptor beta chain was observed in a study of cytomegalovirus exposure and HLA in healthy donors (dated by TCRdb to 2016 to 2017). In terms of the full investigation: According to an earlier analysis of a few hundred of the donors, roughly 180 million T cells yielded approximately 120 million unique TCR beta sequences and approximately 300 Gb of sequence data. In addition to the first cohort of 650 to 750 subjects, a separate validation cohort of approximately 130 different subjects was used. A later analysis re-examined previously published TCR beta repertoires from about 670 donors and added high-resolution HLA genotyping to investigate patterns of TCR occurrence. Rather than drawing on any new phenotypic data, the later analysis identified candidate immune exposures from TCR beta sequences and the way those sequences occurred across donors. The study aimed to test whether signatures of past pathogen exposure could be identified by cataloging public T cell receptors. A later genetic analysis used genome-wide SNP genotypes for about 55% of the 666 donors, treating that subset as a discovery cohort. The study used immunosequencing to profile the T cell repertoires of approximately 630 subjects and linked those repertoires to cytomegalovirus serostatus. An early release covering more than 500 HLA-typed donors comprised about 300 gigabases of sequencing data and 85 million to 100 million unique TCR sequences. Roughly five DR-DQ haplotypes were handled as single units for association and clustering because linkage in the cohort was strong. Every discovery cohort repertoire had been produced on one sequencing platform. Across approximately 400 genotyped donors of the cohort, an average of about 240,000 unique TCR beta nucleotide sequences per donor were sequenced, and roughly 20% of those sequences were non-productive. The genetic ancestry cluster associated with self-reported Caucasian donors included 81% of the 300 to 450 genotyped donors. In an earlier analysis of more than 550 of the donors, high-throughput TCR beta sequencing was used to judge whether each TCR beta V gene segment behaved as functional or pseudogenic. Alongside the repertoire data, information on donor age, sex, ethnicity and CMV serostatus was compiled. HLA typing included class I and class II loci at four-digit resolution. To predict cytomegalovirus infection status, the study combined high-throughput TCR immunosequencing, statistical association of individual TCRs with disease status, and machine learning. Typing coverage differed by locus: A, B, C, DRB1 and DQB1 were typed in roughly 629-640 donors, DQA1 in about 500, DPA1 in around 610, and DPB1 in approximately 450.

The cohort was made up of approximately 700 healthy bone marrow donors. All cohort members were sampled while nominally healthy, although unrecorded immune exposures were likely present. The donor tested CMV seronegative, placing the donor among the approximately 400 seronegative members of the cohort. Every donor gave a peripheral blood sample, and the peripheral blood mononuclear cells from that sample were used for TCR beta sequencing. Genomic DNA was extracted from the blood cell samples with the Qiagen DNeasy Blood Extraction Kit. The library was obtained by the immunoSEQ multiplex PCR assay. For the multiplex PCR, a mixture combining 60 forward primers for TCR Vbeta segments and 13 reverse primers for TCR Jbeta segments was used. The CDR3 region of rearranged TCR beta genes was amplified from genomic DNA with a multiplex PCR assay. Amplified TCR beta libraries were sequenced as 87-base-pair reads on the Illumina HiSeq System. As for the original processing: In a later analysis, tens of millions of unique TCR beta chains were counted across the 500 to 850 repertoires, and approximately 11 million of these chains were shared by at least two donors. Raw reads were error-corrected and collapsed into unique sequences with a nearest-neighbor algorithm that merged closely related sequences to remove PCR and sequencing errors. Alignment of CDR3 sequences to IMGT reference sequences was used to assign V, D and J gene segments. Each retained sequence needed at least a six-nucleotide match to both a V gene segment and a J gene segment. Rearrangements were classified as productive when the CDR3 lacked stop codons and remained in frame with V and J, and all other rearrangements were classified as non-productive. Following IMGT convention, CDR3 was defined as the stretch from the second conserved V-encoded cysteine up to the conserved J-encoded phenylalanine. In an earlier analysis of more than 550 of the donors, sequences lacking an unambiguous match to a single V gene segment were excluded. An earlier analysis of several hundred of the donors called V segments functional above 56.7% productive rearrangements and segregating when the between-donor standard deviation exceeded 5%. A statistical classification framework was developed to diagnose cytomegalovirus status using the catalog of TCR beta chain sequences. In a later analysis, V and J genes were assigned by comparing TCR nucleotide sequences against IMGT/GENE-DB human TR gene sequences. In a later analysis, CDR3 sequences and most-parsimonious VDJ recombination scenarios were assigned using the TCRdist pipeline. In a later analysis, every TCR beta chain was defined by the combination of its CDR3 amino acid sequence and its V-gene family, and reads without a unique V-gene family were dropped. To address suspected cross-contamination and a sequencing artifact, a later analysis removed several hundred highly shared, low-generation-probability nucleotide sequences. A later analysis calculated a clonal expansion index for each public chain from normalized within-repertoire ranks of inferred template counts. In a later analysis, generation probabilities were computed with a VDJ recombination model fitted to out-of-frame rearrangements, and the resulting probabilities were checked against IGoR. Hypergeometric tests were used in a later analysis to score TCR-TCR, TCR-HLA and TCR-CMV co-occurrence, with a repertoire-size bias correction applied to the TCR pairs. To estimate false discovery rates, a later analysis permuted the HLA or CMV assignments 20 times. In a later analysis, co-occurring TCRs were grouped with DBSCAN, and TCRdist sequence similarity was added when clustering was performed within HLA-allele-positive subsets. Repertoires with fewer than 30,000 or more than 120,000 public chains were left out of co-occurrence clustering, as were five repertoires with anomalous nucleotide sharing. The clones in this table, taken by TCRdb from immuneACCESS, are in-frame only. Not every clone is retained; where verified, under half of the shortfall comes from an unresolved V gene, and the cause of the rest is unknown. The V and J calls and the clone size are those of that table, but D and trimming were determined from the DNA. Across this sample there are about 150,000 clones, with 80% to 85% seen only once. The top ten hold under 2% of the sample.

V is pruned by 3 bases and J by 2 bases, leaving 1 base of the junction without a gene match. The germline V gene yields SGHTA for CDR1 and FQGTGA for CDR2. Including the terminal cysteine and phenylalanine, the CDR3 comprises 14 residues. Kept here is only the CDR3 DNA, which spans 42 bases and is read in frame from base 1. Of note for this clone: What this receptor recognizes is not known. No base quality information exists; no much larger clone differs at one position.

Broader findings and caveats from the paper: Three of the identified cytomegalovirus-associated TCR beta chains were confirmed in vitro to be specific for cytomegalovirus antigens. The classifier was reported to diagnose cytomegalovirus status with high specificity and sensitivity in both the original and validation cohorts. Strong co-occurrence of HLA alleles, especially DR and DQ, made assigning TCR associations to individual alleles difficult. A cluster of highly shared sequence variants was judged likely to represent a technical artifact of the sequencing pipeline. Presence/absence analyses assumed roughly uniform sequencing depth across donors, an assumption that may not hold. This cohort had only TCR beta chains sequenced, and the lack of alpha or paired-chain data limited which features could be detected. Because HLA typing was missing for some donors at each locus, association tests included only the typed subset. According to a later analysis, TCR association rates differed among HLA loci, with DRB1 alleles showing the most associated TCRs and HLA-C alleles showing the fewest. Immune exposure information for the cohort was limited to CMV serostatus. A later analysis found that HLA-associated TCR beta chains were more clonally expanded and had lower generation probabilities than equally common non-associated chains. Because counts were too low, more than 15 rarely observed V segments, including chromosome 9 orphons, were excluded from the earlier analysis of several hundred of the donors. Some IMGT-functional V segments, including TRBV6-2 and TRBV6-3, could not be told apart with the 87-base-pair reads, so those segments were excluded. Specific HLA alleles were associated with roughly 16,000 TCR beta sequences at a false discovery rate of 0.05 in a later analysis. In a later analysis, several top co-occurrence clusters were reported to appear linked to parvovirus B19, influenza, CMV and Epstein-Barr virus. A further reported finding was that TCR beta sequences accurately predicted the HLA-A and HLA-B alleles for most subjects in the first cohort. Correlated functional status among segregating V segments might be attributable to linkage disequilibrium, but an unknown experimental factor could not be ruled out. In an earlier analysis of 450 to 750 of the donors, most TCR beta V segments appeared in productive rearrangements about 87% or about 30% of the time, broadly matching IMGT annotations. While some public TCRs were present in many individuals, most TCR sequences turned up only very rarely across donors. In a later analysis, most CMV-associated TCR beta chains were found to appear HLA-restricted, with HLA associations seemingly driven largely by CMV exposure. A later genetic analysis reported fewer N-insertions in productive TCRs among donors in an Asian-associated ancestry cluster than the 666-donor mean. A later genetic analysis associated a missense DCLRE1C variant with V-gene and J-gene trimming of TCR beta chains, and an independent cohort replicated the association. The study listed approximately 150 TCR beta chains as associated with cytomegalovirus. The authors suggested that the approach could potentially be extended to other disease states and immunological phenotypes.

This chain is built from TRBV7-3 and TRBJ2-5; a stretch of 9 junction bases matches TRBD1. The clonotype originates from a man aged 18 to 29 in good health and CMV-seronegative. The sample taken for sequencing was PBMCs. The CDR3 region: CASSLTGGQETQYF. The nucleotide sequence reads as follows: TGTGCCAGCAGCTTGACAGGGGGACAAGAGACCCAGTACTTC.